Listed below are T cell receptor beta chains from one sample, sequenced in a study of T cell responses to AZD1222 COVID-19 vaccine. The method was immunoSEQ multiplex PCR; TCRdb's version includes in-frame clones alone and lacks a portion of them. The table lists tens of thousands of clones, approximately 90% of them singletons. The material was peripheral blood, obtained on day 0 of MenACWY control vaccination. The source is an adult in good health. CDR3s include the opening cysteine and the closing phenylalanine or tryptophan. The D gene is left open where the match is weak. Part of the rows lack a size; the others show once, few, many or a class for expanded clones.

clone_size,j_call,d_call,v_call,cdr3_nt,cdr3_aa
NA,TRBJ2-5,NA,TRBV5-4,TGTGCCAGCAGCTTGGGGGACCGGGAGACCCAGTACTTC,CASSLGDRETQYF
NA,TRBJ2-1,NA,TRBV7-3,TGTGCCAGCAGCGCGGGACCCCCAGGGAATGAGCAGTTCTTC,CASSAGPPGNEQFF
NA,TRBJ2-7,TRBD2,TRBV7-2,TGTGCCAGCAGCTCCGGGGCGACTAGCGGGTCCTACGAGCAGTACTTC,CASSSGATSGSYEQYF
NA,TRBJ1-2,NA,TRBV20-1,TGCAGTGCTAGTTCAGAGAACTATGGCTACACCTTC,CSASSENYGYTF
NA,TRBJ1-1,NA,TRBV30,TGTGCCTGGAAAGGGGTAGCCACTGAAGCTTTCTTT,CAWKGVATEAFF
NA,TRBJ1-5,NA,TRBV10-2,TGCGCCAGCAGTGTGGGAGGAGTTCAGCCCCAGCATTTT,CASSVGGVQPQHF
NA,TRBJ2-2,TRBD2,TRBV19,TGTGCCAGTAGCCGGAAAGCGACTAGCGGGAGGGCCTCGAACACCGGGGAGCTGTTTTTT,CASSRKATSGRASNTGELFF
NA,TRBJ2-3,NA,TRBV3-1/TRBV3-2,TGTGCCAGCAGCCAAGAGACGCACAGGGAATACACAGATACGCAGTATTTT,CASSQETHREYTDTQYF
few,TRBJ2-2,NA,TRBV14,TGTGCCAGCAGCCAAGATGGGCTAGCGAGAAGGGGCGGGGAGCTGTTTTTT,CASSQDGLARRGGELFF
NA,TRBJ1-4,NA,TRBV4-1,TGCGCCAGCAGCCAAGTTCTCCAGAATGAAAAACTGTTTTTT,CASSQVLQNEKLFF
NA,TRBJ2-7,TRBD1,TRBV28,TGTGCCAGCAGGGGTACAGGGGTCGGCTACGAGCAGTACTTC,CASRGTGVGYEQYF
NA,TRBJ1-1,NA,TRBV29-1,TGCAGCGTTGACGACACTGAAGCTTTCTTT,CSVDDTEAFF
NA,TRBJ2-1,NA,TRBV5-1,TGCGCCAGCAGCATCACTAGCAACGATGAGCAGTTCTTC,CASSITSNDEQFF
NA,TRBJ2-5,TRBD2,TRBV19,TGTGCCAGTAGTATGTCGACTAGCGGGAGCCTCTTGGAGACCCAGTACTTC,CASSMSTSGSLLETQYF
NA,TRBJ1-4,TRBD1,TRBV4-1,TGCGCCAGCAGCCACCCCGACAGGGGAAATGAAAAACTGTTTTTT,CASSHPDRGNEKLFF
NA,TRBJ2-7,NA,TRBV7-9,TGTGCCAGCAGCGAGGGGGAGAACTACGAGCAGTACTTC,CASSEGENYEQYF
NA,TRBJ2-1,TRBD2,TRBV5-8,TGTGCCAGCAGCTCAAGCGGACTAGCGGGAGTTTACTACAATGAGCAGTTCTTC,CASSSSGLAGVYYNEQFF
NA,TRBJ1-4,NA,TRBV6-5,TGTGCCAGCAGGGGAAGCGGCGCAACTAATGAAAAACTGTTTTTT,CASRGSGATNEKLFF
NA,TRBJ2-5,NA,TRBV12-3/TRBV12-4,TGTGCCAGCTCCTGGACATTTCAAGAGACCCAGTACTTC,CASSWTFQETQYF
NA,TRBJ2-7,NA,TRBV2,TGTGCCAGCAGGAGAGGAGGGGAGCAGTACTTC,CASRRGGEQYF
NA,TRBJ2-1,NA,TRBV4-2,TGTGCCAGCAGCCAAGAGGGCGGTGAGCAGTTCTTC,CASSQEGGEQFF
NA,TRBJ2-1,NA,TRBV7-9,TGTGCCAGCAGCTTAGTGAAAGGAAGCTCCTACAATGAGCAGTTCTTC,CASSLVKGSSYNEQFF
NA,TRBJ2-1,TRBD2,TRBV6-1,TGTGCCAGCAGTGAAGCGCAACTAGCGGAGCAGTTCTTC,CASSEAQLAEQFF
NA,TRBJ1-4,NA,TRBV5-1,TGCGCCAGCAGTTGGGGGGACCCAACTAATGAAAAACTGTTTTTT,CASSWGDPTNEKLFF
once,TRBJ1-1,NA,TRBV27,TGTGCCAGCAGCGGGACACCTAACACTGAAGCTTTCTTT,CASSGTPNTEAFF
NA,TRBJ1-5,NA,TRBV7-9,TGTGCCAGCAGCACCGATTCACGGGGTCAGCCCCAGCATTTT,CASSTDSRGQPQHF